Presented here are 29 T cell receptor beta chains from one specimen sequenced in a study of radiotherapy plus CTLA-4 blockade in lung cancer. Method: immunoSEQ multiplex PCR; TCRdb's copy keeps in-frame clones and lacks some. The sample includes 70,000 to 95,000 clones, around nine tenths of them seen just once. The sequences come from peripheral blood, collected from a patient treated with radiotherapy plus ipilimumab. These receptors were obtained from a human donor with non-small cell lung cancer that progressed on radiotherapy plus ipilimumab.

The rearrangement uses TRBV30 and TRBJ2-1; 8 nucleotides agree with TRBD2. Germline loops: CDR1 GTSNPN, CDR2 SVGIG (reference sequence). This CDR3 spans 13 amino acids. Trimming removed 3 bases from V and 5 bases from J; junction bases left unmatched: 3. The CDR3 nucleotides read TGTGCCTGGAGGGTGACTAGCGACAATGAGCAGTTCTTC. Amino acids: CAWRVTSDNEQFF.

The gene calls are TRBV5-1 and TRBJ2-7, with 9 nucleotides matching TRBD2. This CDR3 has 15 amino acids. The V gene's germline CDR1 is SGHRS and CDR2 YFSETQ. Unmatched junction bases numbered 11, after V lost 4 bases and J lost 6 bases. The CDR3 reads CASSLMAGGPGEQYF. The CDR3 coding sequence is TGCGCCAGCAGCCTAATGGCGGGGGGGCCTGGCGAGCAGTACTTC. The whole variable domain, filled in from reference TRBV5-1 and TRBJ2-7, reads KAGVTQTPRYLIKTRGQQVTLSCSPISGHRSVSWYQQTPGQGLQFLFEYFSETQRNKGNFPGRFSGRQFSNSRSEMNVSTLELGDSALYLCASSLMAGGPGEQYFGPGTRLTVT.

This chain links TRBV5-1 with TRBJ2-6; D possibly uses TRBD1 or TRBD2 (5 bases each). Germline V CDR1 and CDR2: SGHRS, YFSETQ. This CDR3 has 16 residues. Trimming cost V 1 base and J 0 bases, with 8 bases left between them. CDR3 protein: CASSLPGTSGANVLTF. The CDR3 DNA follows: TGCGCCAGCAGCTTGCCAGGGACCTCTGGGGCCAACGTCCTGACTTTC. The entire variable domain, with the rest obtained from reference TRBV5-1 and TRBJ2-6, is as follows: KAGVTQTPRYLIKTRGQQVTLSCSPISGHRSVSWYQQTPGQGLQFLFEYFSETQRNKGNFPGRFSGRQFSNSRSEMNVSTLELGDSALYLCASSLPGTSGANVLTFGAGSRLTVL.

V and J are TRBV21-1 and TRBJ2-7; TRBD2 was called by the table and not checked on the DNA. TRBV21-1 is described as a pseudogene. The CDR3 has 18 residues. CDR3: CASSKESSGITSSYEQYF. The CDR3 coding sequence is TGTGCCAGCAGCAAAGAGTCTAGCGGGATTACAAGCTCCTACGAGCAGTACTTC.

The chain combines TRBV28 with TRBJ2-5; TRBD1 agrees at 9 bases. Trimming took 3 bases from V and 5 from J; bases not matched to a gene: 13. Looked up from germline, CDR1 is MDHEN and CDR2 is SYDVKM. The CDR3 sequence is 17 residues long. DNA of the CDR3: TGTGCCAGCAGTTTCCTAGCAAGGGACAGGGTTTGGGAGACCCAGTACTTC. It translates to CASSFLARDRVWETQYF.

This rearrangement joins TRBV6-1 to TRBJ1-1, with D possibly matching TRBD1 (5 bases). Germline values: CDR1 MNHNS, CDR2 SASEGT. V lost 2 bases and J lost 2, with 9 bases in between. The CDR3 loop spans 14 amino acids. The CDR3 coding sequence is TGTGCCAGCAGTGAACTGGGGGGAAACACTGAAGCTTTCTTT. Its protein is CASSELGGNTEAFF.

This chain uses TRBV6-6 with TRBJ2-1; D is undetermined. Germline assignment: CDR1 MNHNY and CDR2 SVGAGI (reference sequence). Trimming removed 0 bases at V and 6 bases at J, with 6 bases between. This CDR3 has 13 amino acids. The CDR3 loop reads CASSYSPSNEQFF. DNA of the CDR3: TGTGCCAGCAGTTACTCGCCGAGCAATGAGCAGTTCTTC.

This clone was detected only a few times. The same CDR3 also results from other DNA sequences found in this sample. The V and J genes are TRBV5-1 and TRBJ1-1; D unclear. Looked up from germline, CDR1 is SGHRS and CDR2 is YFSETQ. The CDR3 is 13 residues long. V was cut by 0 bases and J by 1 base, with 4 bases left in between. Here the CDR3 DNA reads TGCGCCAGCAGCTTGGCAGGGAACACTGAAGCTTTCTTT. It specifies CASSLAGNTEAFF.

This CDR3 reads CASRLRPLAVHEQYF. The CDR3, as DNA: TGTGCAAGTCGCTTACGCCCTCTGGCGGTCCACGAGCAGTACTTC. V usage is TRBV12-2 and J usage is TRBJ2-7; the table's D call of TRBD2 was not tested on the DNA. TRBV12-2 is recorded as a pseudogene. This CDR3 comprises 15 residues.

This clone was detected once. The chain recombines TRBV4-2 with TRBJ2-5, with 9 bases aligning to TRBD2. The CDR3 covers 15 residues. Germline V gene data show CDR1 as LGHNA and CDR2 as YNFKEQ. V lost 6 bases, J lost 2 bases, and 7 bases stayed unmatched. The CDR3, as DNA: TGTGCCAGCAGAAGGACTAGCGAGATACAAGAGACCCAGTACTTC. Its translation: CASRRTSEIQETQYF.

The chain carries TRBV7-2 and TRBJ2-7; perhaps TRBD2 as D (6 bases). The CDR3 contains 14 residues. Germline assignment: CDR1 SGHTA and CDR2 FQGNSA. Trimming left V 1 base short and J 2 bases short, with 9 bases between. CDR3 amino acids: CASSLDAGTYEQYF. The CDR3 DNA reads TGTGCCAGCAGCTTAGACGCGGGGACCTACGAGCAGTACTTC.

The CDR3 is CASSLAVSGSGDTQYF. The CDR3 nucleotides read TGCGCCAGCAGCTTGGCCGTTTCAGGGAGTGGGGATACGCAGTATTTT. This chain joins TRBV5-1 and TRBJ2-3; D possibly uses TRBD1 or TRBD2 (5 bases each). The CDR3 runs to 16 residues. V dropped 0 bases and J dropped 6 bases, with 17 bases sitting between them. CDR1 and CDR2 from the germline V gene are SGHRS and YFSETQ.

The V call is TRBV9, the J call TRBJ1-1; D not certain. The germline gives CDR1 SGDLS, CDR2 YYNGEE. This CDR3 is built from 15 residues. V lost 4 bases, J lost 2 bases, and 15 bases lay in between. CDR3 region: CASSPRGGLNTEAFF. Written as DNA, the CDR3 is TGTGCCAGCAGCCCCCGAGGAGGATTAAACACTGAAGCTTTCTTT.

The chain links TRBV5-1 to TRBJ1-2; 8 nucleotides align to TRBD1. With V trimmed by 0 bases and J by 4 bases, 5 bases remained unmatched. Germline V lookup: CDR1 SGHRS, CDR2 YFSETQ. This CDR3 has 15 amino acids. Written as DNA, the CDR3 is TGCGCCAGCAGCTTGGAAAGACAGGGGACCTATGGCTACACCTTC. Protein sequence: CASSLERQGTYGYTF.

This clone appeared a single time. This chain links TRBV18 with TRBJ2-5; D possibly corresponds to TRBD1 (5 bases). This CDR3 has 17 residues. V dropped 1 base and J dropped 4 bases, with 19 bases sitting between them. CDR1 and CDR2 (germline): KGHSH, LQKENI. CDR3 in DNA: TGTGCCAGCTCACCACGGTCCCTGGGGCAGGGTGGAGAGACCCAGTACTTC. The encoded protein is CASSPRSLGQGGETQYF. Full variable domain (remainder filled in from reference TRBV18 and TRBJ2-5): NAGVMQNPRHLVRRRGQEARLRCSPMKGHSHVYWYRQLPEEGLKFMVYLQKENIIDESGMPKERFSAEFPKEGPSILRIQQVVRGDSAAYFCASSPRSLGQGGETQYFGPGTRLLVL.

The chain uses TRBV7-9 and TRBJ2-5; 7 positions match TRBD2. The V segment lost 1 base and the J segment 5 bases; nucleotides outside the gene matches: 7. CDR1 and CDR2 (germline): SEHNR, FQNEAQ (reference sequence). The CDR3 runs to 15 residues. The chain's CDR3 is CASSLVPTSRETQYF. In DNA form, the CDR3 reads TGTGCCAGCAGCTTAGTCCCGACTAGCAGGGAGACCCAGTACTTC.

V is TRBV29-1 and J is TRBJ1-2, with 10 positions matching TRBD1. Looked up from germline, CDR1 is SQVTM and CDR2 is ANQGSEA. V lost 0 bases to trimming and J lost 2 bases; unmatched junction nucleotides: 3. The CDR3 spans 15 residues. The CDR3 protein is CSVEDRGQGNYGYTF. Here the CDR3 DNA reads TGCAGCGTTGAAGATCGGGGACAGGGGAACTATGGCTACACCTTC.

The chain couples TRBV7-6 to TRBJ1-2, with D hard to call. Per germline, CDR1 SGHVS and CDR2 FNYEAQ. Trimming shortened V by 5 bases and J by 4 bases, and 14 bases separated the two germline ends. The CDR3 sequence is 14 residues long. CDR3 DNA sequence: TGTGCCAGCAGCCAAGGGTCAGTGAGCTATGGCTACACCTTC. It specifies CASSQGSVSYGYTF.

V is TRBV7-9 and J is TRBJ1-6, with a possible D match to TRBD1 (5 bases). Per the germline V gene, CDR1 is SEHNR and CDR2 is FQNEAQ (reference sequence). The CDR3 has 18 residues. V lost 4 bases to trimming and J lost 5 bases, with 21 bases between them. The CDR3 DNA follows: TGTGCCAGCAGCTGGGGGTCAGACAGAATGCTTGATAATTCACCCCTCCACTTT. Its translation: CASSWGSDRMLDNSPLHF.

V is TRBV14 and J is TRBJ2-1, with TRBD1 matching 8 bases. The length of the CDR3 is 14 residues. Germline CDR1 is SGHDN and CDR2 is FVKESK. J was trimmed by 11 bases and V by 4 bases; bases with no gene match: 10. The CDR3 region is CASSPGQGNSKQFF. In DNA form, the CDR3 reads TGTGCCAGCAGCCCCGGACAGGGTAACTCTAAGCAGTTCTTC.

The table lists this clone with a few counts. V gene TRBV28 combines with J gene TRBJ1-2; tentative D call: TRBD1 (5 bases). CDR1 is MDHEN, CDR2 SYDVKM, per germline. V dropped 3 bases and J dropped 7 bases, with 15 bases sitting between them. The CDR3 is made up of 14 amino acids. The CDR3, as DNA: TGTGCCAGCAGTTTGAGGGGCAGGGTCGCTGGCTACACCTTC. It codes for CASSLRGRVAGYTF.

The chain employs TRBV5-6 and TRBJ2-1, with D perhaps matching TRBD1 (6 bases). CDR1 and CDR2 from the germline V gene are SGHDT and YYEEEE. The CDR3 contains 15 residues. With 4 bases removed from V and 4 bases from J, the gap between germline ends came to 15 bases. The CDR3 nucleotides are TGTGCCAGCAGCCCAGACAGGAGCCCTTACAATGAGCAGTTCTTC. Translated, it gives CASSPDRSPYNEQFF.

The J gene is TRBJ2-2, the V gene TRBV5-1; D is perhaps TRBD1 (5 bases). Germline loops: CDR1 SGHRS, CDR2 YFSETQ. The CDR3 consists of 14 residues. V was shortened by 0 bases and J by 3 bases, with 6 bases between the two germline ends. The CDR3: CASSLGGDTGELFF. CDR3 coding DNA: TGCGCCAGCAGCTTGGGGGGCGACACCGGGGAGCTGTTTTTT.

The genes are TRBV9 and TRBJ2-7; D is unresolved. Germline V lookup: CDR1 SGDLS, CDR2 YYNGEE. Trimming pared 6 bases from V and 6 bases from J, leaving 19 bases between. The CDR3 contains 14 residues. The CDR3 is CASNQGGTLSEQYF. In DNA, the CDR3 is TGTGCCAGCAACCAAGGCGGAACCCTCTCCGAGCAGTACTTC.

The V call is TRBV7-9, the J call TRBJ1-2, with 8 bases aligning to TRBD1. From germline, CDR1 is SEHNR and CDR2 FQNEAQ (reference sequence). This CDR3 contains 14 residues. The J segment lost 5 bases and the V segment lost 5 bases, leaving 7 bases of the junction unmatched. The CDR3 DNA sequence: TGTGCCAGCAGCATTGGACAGGGACTTTATGGCTACACCTTC. This codes for CASSIGQGLYGYTF. Based on the CDR3 plus reference TRBV7-9 and TRBJ1-2, the full variable domain is DTGVSQNPRHKITKRGQNVTFRCDPISEHNRLYWYRQTLGQGPEFLTYFQNEAQLEKSRLLSDRFSAERPKGSFSTLEIQRTEQGDSAMYLCASSIGQGLYGYTFGSGTRLTVV.

The chain has TRBV10-3 and TRBJ2-5; D remains ambiguous. The J call may be faulty, since TRBJ2-7 better matches the DNA end. Germline CDR1 reads ENHRY; CDR2 reads SYGVKD. The CDR3 is made up of 11 amino acids. The CDR3 bases are TGTGCCATCAGTGAATTGTACGAGCAGTACTTC. Translating gives CAISELYEQYF.

The chain has TRBV5-1 and TRBJ2-5; D may correspond to TRBD1 or TRBD2 (5 bases each). V dropped 5 bases and J dropped 5 bases, with 16 bases sitting between them. Germline V gene sequence: CDR1 SGHRS, CDR2 YFSETQ. The CDR3 is 14 residues long. CDR3 coding DNA: TGCGCCAGCAGGCTGGGACCTAGTCAGGAGACCCAGTACTTC. Protein: CASRLGPSQETQYF.

This clone appeared a few times. The rearrangement joins TRBV7-2 to TRBJ2-1; unclear D gene. V was pared by 0 bases and J by 0 bases, with 6 bases between. Per the germline V gene, CDR1 is SGHTA and CDR2 is FQGNSA. The CDR3 sequence is 15 residues long. CDR3 DNA: TGTGCCAGCAGCTTAGCAGGTATCTCCTACAATGAGCAGTTCTTC. Amino acids: CASSLAGISYNEQFF.

In its sample, this clone was seen a few times. The chain recombines TRBV6-1 with TRBJ1-1, with D tentatively TRBD1 (5 bases). V shed 1 base and J shed 1 base, with 10 bases lying between them. The V gene's germline CDR1 is MNHNS and CDR2 SASEGT. The CDR3 extends over 15 amino acids. For the CDR3, the DNA is TGTGCCAGCAGTGAAGGTCGGGGGTGGAACACTGAAGCTTTCTTT. It yields the protein CASSEGRGWNTEAFF.